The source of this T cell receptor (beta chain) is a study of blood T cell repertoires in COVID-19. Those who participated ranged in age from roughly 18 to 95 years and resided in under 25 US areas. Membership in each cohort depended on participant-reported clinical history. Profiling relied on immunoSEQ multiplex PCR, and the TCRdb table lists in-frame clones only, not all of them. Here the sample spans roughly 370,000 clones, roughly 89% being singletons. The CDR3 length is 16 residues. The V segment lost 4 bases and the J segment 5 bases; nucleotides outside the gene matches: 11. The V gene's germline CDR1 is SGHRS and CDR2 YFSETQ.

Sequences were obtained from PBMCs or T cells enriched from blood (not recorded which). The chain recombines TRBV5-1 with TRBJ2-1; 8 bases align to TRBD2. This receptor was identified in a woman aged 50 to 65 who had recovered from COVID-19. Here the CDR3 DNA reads TGCGCCAGCAGCGATCCTCGGGGGGGCGGCAACAATGAGCAGTTCTTC. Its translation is CASSDPRGGGNNEQFF.